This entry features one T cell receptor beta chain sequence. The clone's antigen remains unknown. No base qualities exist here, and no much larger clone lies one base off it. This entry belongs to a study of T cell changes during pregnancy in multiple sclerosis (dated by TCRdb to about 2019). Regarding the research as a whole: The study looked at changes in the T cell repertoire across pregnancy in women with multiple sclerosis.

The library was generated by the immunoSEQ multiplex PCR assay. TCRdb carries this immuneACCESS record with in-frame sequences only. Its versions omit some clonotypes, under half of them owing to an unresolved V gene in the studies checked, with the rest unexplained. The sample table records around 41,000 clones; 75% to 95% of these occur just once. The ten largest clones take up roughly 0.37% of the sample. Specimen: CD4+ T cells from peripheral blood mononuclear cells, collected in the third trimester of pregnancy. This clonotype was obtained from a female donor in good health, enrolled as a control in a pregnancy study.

Read as DNA, the sequence is TGTGCCTGGACCGCGGACAGGGCTGGAAACACCATATATTTT. Its protein reads: CAWTADRAGNTIYF. The sequence links TRBV30 to TRBJ1-3; 8 middle bases align to TRBD1. CDR3 length: 14 amino acids, cysteine to phenylalanine. CDR3 DNA only is kept here, 42 bases in frame from base 1. The germline V gene encodes CDR1 GTSNPN and CDR2 SVGIG (reference sequence). After removal of 4 bases from V and 2 bases from J, the junction retains 4 bases not matched to a gene.